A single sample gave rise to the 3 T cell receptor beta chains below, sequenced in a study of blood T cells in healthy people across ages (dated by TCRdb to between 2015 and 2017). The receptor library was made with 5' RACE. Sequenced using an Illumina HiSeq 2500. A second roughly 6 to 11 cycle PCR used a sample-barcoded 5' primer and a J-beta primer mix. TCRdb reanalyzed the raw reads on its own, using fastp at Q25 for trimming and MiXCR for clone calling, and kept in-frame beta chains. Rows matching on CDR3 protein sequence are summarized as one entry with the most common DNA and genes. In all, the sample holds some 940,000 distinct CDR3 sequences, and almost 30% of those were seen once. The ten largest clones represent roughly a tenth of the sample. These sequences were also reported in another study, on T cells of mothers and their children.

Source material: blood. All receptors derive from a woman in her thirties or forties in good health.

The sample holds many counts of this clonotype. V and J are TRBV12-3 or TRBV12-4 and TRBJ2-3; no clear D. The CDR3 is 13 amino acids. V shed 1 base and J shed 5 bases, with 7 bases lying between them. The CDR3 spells CASSLERRDTQYF. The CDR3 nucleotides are TGTGCCAGCAGTTTAGAAAGGAGAGATACGCAGTATTTT.

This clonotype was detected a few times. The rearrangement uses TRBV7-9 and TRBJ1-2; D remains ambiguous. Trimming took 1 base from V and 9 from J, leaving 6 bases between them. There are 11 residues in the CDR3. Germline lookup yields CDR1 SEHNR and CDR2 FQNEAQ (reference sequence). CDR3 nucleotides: TGTGCCAGCAGCTTAGACAGCCGCTACACCTTC. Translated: CASSLDSRYTF.

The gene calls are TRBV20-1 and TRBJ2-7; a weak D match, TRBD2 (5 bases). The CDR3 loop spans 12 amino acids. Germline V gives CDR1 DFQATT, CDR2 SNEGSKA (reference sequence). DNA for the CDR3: TGCAGGGTTACAATCACGGGGTGCGAGCAGTACTTC. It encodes CRVTITGCEQYF.